This T cell receptor beta chain was captured in a study of T-cell memory formation after mild COVID-19. Study in general: The two donors had largely donor-specific TCR clusters. General study points: The authors did not confirm SARS-CoV-2 specificity of second-wave clones peaking day 37.

This clonotype appeared a few times. Antigen specificity is unknown. Trimming removed 0 bases from V and 2 bases from J; junction bases left unmatched: 2. The CDR3 runs to 16 residues. The V gene's germline CDR1 is SGDLS and CDR2 YYNGEE. MiXCR, applied by TCRdb to the 5' RACE reads, yields one record per CDR3 protein. The sample has roughly 580,000 distinct CDR3 sequences, roughly 18% seen once. The TCR was taken from an adult woman who had mild COVID-19 (a few samples of this study predate the infection). Cell type and time point are not known. The rearrangement uses TRBV9 and TRBJ2-5; 12 nucleotides agree with TRBD2. The sample taken for sequencing was PBMCs or a T cell subset sorted from them (not recorded which). In nucleotides, the CDR3 is TGTGCCAGCAGCGTAGGACTAGCGGGGGTGCAAGAGACCCAGTACTTC. Protein: CASSVGLAGVQETQYF.